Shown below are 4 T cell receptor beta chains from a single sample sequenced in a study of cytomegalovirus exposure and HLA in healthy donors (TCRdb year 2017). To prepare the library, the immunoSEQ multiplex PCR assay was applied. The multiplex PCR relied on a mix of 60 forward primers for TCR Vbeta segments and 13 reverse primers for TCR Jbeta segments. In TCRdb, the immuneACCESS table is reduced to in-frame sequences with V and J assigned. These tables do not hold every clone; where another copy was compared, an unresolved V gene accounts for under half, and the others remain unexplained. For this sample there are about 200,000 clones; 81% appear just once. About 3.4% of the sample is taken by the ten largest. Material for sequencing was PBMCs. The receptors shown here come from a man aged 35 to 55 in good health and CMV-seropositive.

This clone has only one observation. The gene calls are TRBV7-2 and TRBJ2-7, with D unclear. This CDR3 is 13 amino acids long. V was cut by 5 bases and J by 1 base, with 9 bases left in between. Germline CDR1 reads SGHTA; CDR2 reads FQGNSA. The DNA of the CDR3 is TGTGCCAGCAGCCCCCCCAGTTCCTACGAGCAGTACTTC. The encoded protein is CASSPPSSYEQYF.

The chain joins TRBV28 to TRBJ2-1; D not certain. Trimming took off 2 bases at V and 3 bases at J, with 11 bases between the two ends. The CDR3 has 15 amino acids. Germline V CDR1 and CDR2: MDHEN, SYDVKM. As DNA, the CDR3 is TGTGCCAGCAGTTTACCAAACACCGTCTACAATGAGCAGTTCTTC. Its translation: CASSLPNTVYNEQFF.

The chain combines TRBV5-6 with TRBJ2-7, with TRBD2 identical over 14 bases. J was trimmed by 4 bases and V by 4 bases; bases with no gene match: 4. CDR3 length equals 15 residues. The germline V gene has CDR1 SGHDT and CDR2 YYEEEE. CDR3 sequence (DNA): TGTGCCAGCAGCCTAAGGACTAGCGGGAGGTACGAGCAGTACTTC. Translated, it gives CASSLRTSGRYEQYF. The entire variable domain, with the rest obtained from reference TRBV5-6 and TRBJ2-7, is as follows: DAGVTQSPTHLIKTRGQQVTLRCSPKSGHDTVSWYQQALGQGPQFIFQYYEEEERQRGNFPDRFSGHQFPNYSSELNVNALLLGDSALYLCASSLRTSGRYEQYFGPGTRLTVT.

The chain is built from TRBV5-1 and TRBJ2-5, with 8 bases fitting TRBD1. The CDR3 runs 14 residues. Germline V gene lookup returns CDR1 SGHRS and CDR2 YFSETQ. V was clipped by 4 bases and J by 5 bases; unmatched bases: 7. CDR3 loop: CASSLGQGRETQYF. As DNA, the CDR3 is TGCGCCAGCAGCCTAGGACAGGGCCGCGAGACCCAGTACTTC.